This TCR beta chain derives from a study of blood T cell repertoires in COVID-19. Turning to the study itself: Acute-phase and convalescent COVID-19 samples originated in the United States, Italy and Spain. Sources were T cells, B-cell-depleted T cells, or PBMCs; the material itself was cDNA or gDNA.

The V gene lost 4 bases and the J gene lost 0 bases, with 16 bases spanning the gap. Germline CDR1 LGHNT, CDR2 FRNRAP. The CDR3 covers 17 residues. Original handling: Estimates of nucleated cell counts were drawn from the amplification of reference gene primers. The repertoire was sequenced with immunoSEQ multiplex PCR; TCRdb's copy has only in-frame clones and lacks some. For V, J and clone size, that table is used; D and trimming come from the DNA. This table holds 200,000 to 300,000 clones, approximately 90% found once. The chain recombines TRBV12-5 with TRBJ1-5, with a tentative D call TRBD1 (6 bases). Sequencing was performed on peripheral blood. The receptor was isolated from a man aged 55 to 69 who had recovered from COVID-19. The chain's CDR3 is CASGSRSGGASNQPQHF. CDR3 sequence (DNA): TGTGCTAGTGGTTCGCGTTCCGGGGGGGCTAGCAATCAGCCCCAGCATTTT.